This T cell receptor (beta chain) was obtained from a study of identical twins. Trimming shortened V by 6 bases and J by 8 bases, and 16 bases separated the two germline ends. The germline V gene has CDR1 MNHNS and CDR2 SASEGT. This CDR3 comprises 13 residues. Addition of a universal primer site occurred through template switching, and cDNA carried unique molecular identifiers. TCRdb used MiXCR to reprocess the 5' RACE reads, holding one entry per CDR3 protein. The repertoire holds approximately 590,000 distinct CDR3 sequences, with over 8.5% as singletons. The sample holds a few counts of this clonotype. A further study also used this sample, focusing on yellow fever vaccine responses in identical twins.

The V call is TRBV6-1, the J call TRBJ1-2; a weak D match, TRBD1 (5 bases). The sample taken for sequencing was PBMCs. The receptor comes from a woman under 30 in good health. The CDR3 sequence: CASSRGRGGGYTF. Written as DNA, the CDR3 is TGTGCCAGCAGCCGGGGACGGGGAGGCGGCTACACCTTC.